Shown below are 26 T cell receptor beta chains from a single sample sequenced in a study of CD8 T cells in ankylosing spondylitis. Antigens of these TCRs are unknown. Findings and caveats of the study: Ankylosing spondylitis blood appeared to carry a characteristic TCR beta motif of roughly eight highly homologous variants.

Via MiXCR, TCRdb re-called the 5' RACE reads, giving one row per CDR3 protein. The sample has some 700,000 distinct CDR3 sequences; 19% are singletons. Specimen: blood, either unsorted or a sorted T cell fraction (not recorded which). The receptors were sampled from a male donor with ankylosing spondylitis.

The V gene is TRBV12-3 or TRBV12-4, the J gene TRBJ1-3; weak D call: TRBD1 (6 bases). Between the trimmed V and J ends, which lost 5 bases and 0 bases, there was a span of 11 bases. The CDR3 contains 15 residues. As DNA, the CDR3 is TGTGCCAGCAGTCCGCAGGGGCCCTCTGGAAACACCATATATTTT. It is translated as CASSPQGPSGNTIYF.

V gene TRBV6-6 combines with J gene TRBJ1-4; D is undetermined. Germline CDR1 is MNHNY and CDR2 is SVGAGI (reference sequence). The CDR3 runs 13 residues. Between the trimmed V and J ends, which lost 5 bases and 7 bases, there was a span of 11 bases. The CDR3 bases are TGTGCCAGCAGTCCCGGGGAAGGTGAAAAACTGTTTTTT. It specifies CASSPGEGEKLFF.

This chain connects TRBV28 to TRBJ2-2; 8 bases are shared with TRBD2. Losses at the gene ends were 6 bases for V and 3 bases for J; bases not matched to a gene: 6. Germline V CDR1 and CDR2: MDHEN, SYDVKM. This CDR3 is 15 amino acids long. CDR3 loop: CASRRPSGHTGELFF. Here the CDR3 DNA reads TGTGCCAGCAGGCGGCCTAGCGGGCACACCGGGGAGCTGTTTTTT.

This chain links TRBV5-1 with TRBJ1-3; D uncertain. V was clipped by 0 bases and J by 3 bases, with 7 bases between them. CDR1 and CDR2 (germline): SGHRS, YFSETQ. CDR3 length: 14 amino acids. This CDR3 is CASSLGPNGNTIYF. DNA for the CDR3: TGCGCCAGCAGCTTGGGCCCGAATGGAAACACCATATATTTT.

This clonotype was found a few times. The genes are TRBV29-1 and TRBJ2-7; D might be TRBD1 (6 bases). Trimming cost V 5 bases and J 5 bases, with 13 bases left between them. Germline-derived CDR1 and CDR2 are SQVTM and ANQGSEA. The length of the CDR3 is 12 residues. CDR3: CSVRKAGDEQYF. The DNA of the CDR3 is TGCAGCGTTCGGAAGGCAGGGGACGAGCAGTACTTC.

This chain connects TRBV10-3 to TRBJ2-5; TRBD1 is a possible D gene (7 bases). This CDR3 comprises 16 residues. V was trimmed by 4 bases and J by 2 bases, leaving 17 bases between them. Germline CDR1 and CDR2: ENHRY and SYGVKD. For the CDR3, the DNA is TGTGCCATCAGTGGCGGCCAGGGGGGAAAACAAGAGACCCAGTACTTC. Protein sequence: CAISGGQGGKQETQYF.

Note on this clonotype: The CDR3 does not close with the conserved phenylalanine or tryptophan, likely indicating a read error. This chain connects TRBV6-1 to TRBJ2-1, with D perhaps given as TRBD1 or TRBD2 (6 bases each). This CDR3 contains 15 residues. V dropped 6 bases and J dropped 4 bases, with 16 bases sitting between them. CDR1 MNHNS and CDR2 SASEGT come from the germline V gene. CDR3: CASRGGKDFYNEQFL. CDR3 DNA sequence: TGTGCCAGCAGAGGGGGGAAGGATTTTTACAATGAGCAGTTCCTC.

V usage is TRBV5-6 and J usage is TRBJ1-1; D might be TRBD1 (5 bases). V gave up 0 bases and J gave up 0 bases, with 12 bases separating them. This CDR3 is 16 amino acids long. Germline loops: CDR1 SGHDT, CDR2 YYEEEE. The chain's CDR3 is CASSLVLGEVNTEAFF. DNA of the CDR3: TGTGCCAGCAGCTTGGTATTAGGGGAAGTGAACACTGAAGCTTTCTTT.

This clonotype was seen a few times. This chain links TRBV11-2 with TRBJ1-1, with TRBD1 as a possible D gene (5 bases). The CDR3 totals 15 residues. CDR1 and CDR2 (germline): SGHAT, FQNNGV. Trimming took 3 bases from V and 4 from J, leaving 15 bases between them. In DNA, the CDR3 is TGTGCCAGCAGCTTGGGGCCCCGTCGGGTCACTGAAGCTTTCTTT. Translated, it gives CASSLGPRRVTEAFF.

CDR3 sequence (DNA): TGTGCCAGCAGCAGAGGGGGGCTAGGTGAGAATGAGCAGTTCTTC. Encoded protein: CASSRGGLGENEQFF. The J gene is TRBJ2-1, the V gene TRBV7-8, with D possibly called TRBD1 or TRBD2 (6 bases each). Germline V gives CDR1 SGHVS, CDR2 FQNEAQ. V was trimmed by 5 bases and J by 7 bases, leaving 18 bases between them. The CDR3 totals 15 residues.

The chain links TRBV6-2 or TRBV6-3 to TRBJ2-7, with D possibly being TRBD2 (7 bases). The CDR3 extends over 14 amino acids. V was cut by 7 bases and J by 2 bases, with 15 bases left in between. Germline V gene data show CDR1 as MNHEY and CDR2 as SVGEGT. CDR3 residues: CASNGGGLTYEQYF. The CDR3 region has the DNA TGTGCCAGCAATGGGGGGGGCCTCACCTACGAGCAGTACTTC.

This clonotype was counted between two and nine times. V usage is TRBV7-2 and J usage is TRBJ2-1, with 10 positions matching TRBD2. J lost 8 bases, V lost 5 bases, and 3 bases had no gene match. CDR3 length: 13 residues. The germline V gene has CDR1 SGHTA and CDR2 FQGNSA. Written as DNA, the CDR3 is TGTGCCAGCAGCCGCGGACTAGCGGATGAGCAGTTCTTC. Translation gives CASSRGLADEQFF.

The J gene is TRBJ1-1, the V gene TRBV20-1, with D perhaps TRBD1 (6 bases). CDR3 length equals 13 residues. Trimming cost V 6 bases and J 3 bases, with 14 bases left between them. CDR1 DFQATT and CDR2 SNEGSKA come from the germline V gene (reference sequence). The CDR3 is CSASTGTDTEAFF. The CDR3, as DNA: TGCAGTGCCAGCACAGGGACGGACACTGAAGCTTTCTTT.

This clonotype was detected a few times. The rearrangement joins TRBV3-1 to TRBJ2-3; perhaps D is TRBD1 or TRBD2 (7 bases each). There are 15 residues in the CDR3. The germline V gene encodes CDR1 LGHDT and CDR2 YNNKEL (reference sequence). V gave up 4 bases and J gave up 3 bases, with 14 bases separating them. CDR3 in DNA: TGTGCCAGCAGCCCCCAGGGGGAGGGGACAGATACGCAGTATTTT. As protein: CASSPQGEGTDTQYF.

V and J are TRBV2 and TRBJ1-5; D is undetermined. Germline V gene lookup returns CDR1 SNHLY and CDR2 FYNNEI. The CDR3 consists of 13 residues. Trimming shortened V by 2 bases and J by 5 bases, and 7 bases separated the two germline ends. The CDR3 nucleotides are TGTGCCAGCAGTGAACGGAGATATCAGCCCCAGCATTTT. This codes for CASSERRYQPQHF.

The chain is built from TRBV4-3 and TRBJ1-1; no clear D. Trimming took 1 base from V and 3 from J, leaving 15 bases between them. This CDR3 is built from 16 residues. Germline-derived CDR1 and CDR2 are LGHNA and YSLEER. The CDR3 is CASSQAYGFGYTEAFF. CDR3 nucleotides: TGCGCCAGCAGCCAAGCGTATGGATTCGGGTACACTGAAGCTTTCTTT.

The chain employs TRBV4-3 and TRBJ2-2; 9 positions agree with TRBD1. Germline V CDR1 and CDR2: LGHNA, YSLEER. V was pared by 0 bases and J by 5 bases, with 7 bases of the junction left unmatched. The CDR3 sequence is 17 residues long. The CDR3: CASSQDPGTGLTGELFF. The CDR3 DNA reads TGCGCCAGCAGCCAAGATCCCGGGACAGGGTTGACCGGGGAGCTGTTTTTT.

V and J are TRBV5-1 and TRBJ2-1; the D gene could be TRBD1 or TRBD2 (5 bases each). This CDR3 has 14 residues. The ends were cut back, 3 bases at V and 5 bases at J, with 12 bases in the middle. CDR1 SGHRS and CDR2 YFSETQ come from the germline V gene. The CDR3 DNA follows: TGCGCCAGCAGCTACACGATGGGGGACAATGAGCAGTTCTTC. Translated: CASSYTMGDNEQFF.

This clonotype has only a few counts. This chain connects TRBV3-1 to TRBJ2-2; a weak D match, TRBD1 (5 bases). Germline CDR1 reads LGHDT; CDR2 reads YNNKEL (reference sequence). V gave up 2 bases and J gave up 1 base, with 11 bases separating them. This CDR3 has 16 residues. In nucleotides, the CDR3 is TGTGCCAGCAGCCAAATTAAGGGGTTGAACACCGGGGAGCTGTTTTTT. It specifies CASSQIKGLNTGELFF.

The chain carries TRBV6-1 and TRBJ2-2; D is uncertain. V gave up 3 bases and J gave up 13 bases, with 12 bases separating them. Germline CDR1 and CDR2: MNHNS and SASEGT. The CDR3 covers 12 residues. The CDR3 sequence is CASSDYTRTLFF. CDR3 nucleotide sequence: TGTGCCAGCAGTGATTATACAAGGACGCTGTTTTTT.

This sequence joins TRBV5-1 and TRBJ2-7; 12 nucleotides match TRBD2. The ends lost 4 bases at V and 7 bases at J; junction bases unmatched: 9. This CDR3 contains 15 residues. CDR1 and CDR2 (germline): SGHRS, YFSETQ. CDR3 in DNA: TGCGCCAGCAGCAACCCTAGCGGGAGGGCTGGGGAGCAGTACTTC. Protein sequence: CASSNPSGRAGEQYF. The full variable domain, in which reference TRBV5-1 and TRBJ2-7 provide the parts outside the CDR3, is KAGVTQTPRYLIKTRGQQVTLSCSPISGHRSVSWYQQTPGQGLQFLFEYFSETQRNKGNFPGRFSGRQFSNSRSEMNVSTLELGDSALYLCASSNPSGRAGEQYFGPGTRLTVT.

This clonotype was detected a few times. The chain is built from TRBV4-2 and TRBJ1-4; D is perhaps TRBD1 (6 bases). The ends were cut back, 4 bases at V and 12 bases at J, with 15 bases in the middle. The CDR3 has 13 amino acids. Germline V gives CDR1 LGHNA, CDR2 YNFKEQ. This chain's CDR3 is CASSPEQGSELFF. CDR3 coding DNA: TGTGCCAGCAGCCCAGAACAGGGTTCAGAACTGTTTTTT.

This clonotype was counted between two and nine times. The chain is built from TRBV7-8 and TRBJ2-1; TRBD2 agrees at 7 bases. After removal of 6 bases from V and 12 bases from J, the junction contained 11 bases not matched to a gene. There are 13 residues in the CDR3. Germline CDR1 SGHVS, CDR2 FQNEAQ. The CDR3 here is CASRGGVIVRQFF. CDR3 nucleotides: TGTGCCAGCAGGGGGGGGGTAATTGTTCGGCAGTTCTTC.

This clonotype was seen ten or more times. V and J are TRBV5-1 and TRBJ1-1; D is unresolved. Looked up from germline, CDR1 is SGHRS and CDR2 is YFSETQ. The CDR3 length is 13 residues. Trimming took 1 base from V and 4 from J, leaving 8 bases between them. The CDR3: CASSLTKATEAFF. The DNA of the CDR3 is TGCGCCAGCAGCTTGACGAAGGCCACTGAAGCTTTCTTT.

This clonotype appeared many times. The J gene is TRBJ1-1, the V gene TRBV29-1; no reliable D call. The CDR3 covers 10 residues. Trimming left V 7 bases short and J 1 base short, with 4 bases between. The germline gives CDR1 SQVTM, CDR2 ANQGSEA. The chain's CDR3 is CSGQNTEAFF. The CDR3 DNA reads TGCAGCGGACAGAACACTGAAGCTTTCTTT.

This chain connects TRBV4-1 to TRBJ2-2, with TRBD1 identical over 7 bases. The germline V gene has CDR1 MGHRA and CDR2 YSYEKL. Trimming at V came to 3 bases and at J to 6 bases, leaving 19 bases not matched to a gene. The CDR3 length is 19 residues. CDR3 residues: CASSQTLPTGIIWAGELFF. In DNA form, the CDR3 reads TGCGCCAGCAGCCAGACCCTCCCGACAGGGATAATATGGGCCGGGGAGCTGTTTTTT.